These 2 T cell receptor beta chains were sequenced from one sample in a study of blood T cell repertoires in COVID-19. Generated by immunoSEQ multiplex PCR, the TCRdb table keeps only in-frame clones and is missing some. Of over 450,000 clones detected, about 91% appear once; the ten largest clones hold roughly 0.92%. Sequences were obtained from peripheral blood. The source of these receptors is a man aged 18 to 30 with COVID-19, enrolled during active disease.

The V gene is TRBV27, the J gene TRBJ2-5, with D possibly being TRBD2 (5 bases). V lost 4 bases to trimming and J lost 3 bases, with 15 bases between them. CDR3 length equals 15 residues. From germline, CDR1 is MNHEY and CDR2 SMNVEV (reference sequence). CDR3 sequence (DNA): TGTGCCAGCAGTTCACCCCTCACGGGGAAAGAGACCCAGTACTTC. Its translation: CASSSPLTGKETQYF.

V and J are TRBV5-1 and TRBJ1-4; D perhaps matches TRBD1 (6 bases). This CDR3 contains 14 residues. The V end was cut by 3 bases, the J end by 6 bases, with 12 bases between. Germline CDR1 and CDR2: SGHRS and YFSETQ. CDR3 bases: TGCGCCAGCAGCTCCGGGACACCCGATGAAAAACTGTTTTTT. As protein: CASSSGTPDEKLFF.